The 32 T cell receptor beta chains listed next were all sequenced from one sample in a study of shared clonotypes between healthy human individuals. Using immunoSEQ multiplex PCR, the repertoire was profiled, and TCRdb retains in-frame clones only, with some absent. Of about 2.1 million clones in the sample, approximately 94% were seen once. As defined, naive CD8 cells were CD45RO-negative and positively selected for CCR7, with terminally differentiated effector memory CD45RA+ cells excluded. The sequenced sample consisted of naive CD8+ T cells from PBMCs. The receptors originated from a man younger than 30 in good health. Some clones in this sample may be carry-over from other donors' samples.

As DNA, the CDR3 is TGTGCCAGCAGTCCCAAATCTGACCCTTATGGCTACACCTTC. It encodes CASSPKSDPYGYTF. The chain has TRBV25-1 and TRBJ1-2; D not resolved. The CDR3 extends over 14 amino acids. V was cut by 5 bases and J by 5 bases, with 15 bases left in between. The germline V gene has CDR1 MGHDK and CDR2 SYGVNS.

V and J are TRBV10-3 and TRBJ1-4; a weak D match, TRBD1 (6 bases). The germline CDR1 and CDR2 sequences are ENHRY and SYGVKD. CDR3 length: 15 residues. V lost 2 bases and J 6 bases, leaving 13 bases between the germline ends. As DNA, the CDR3 is TGTGCCATCAGTGAGGGGGGGGCCCGGGATGAAAAACTGTTTTTT. It yields the protein CAISEGGARDEKLFF.

This sequence joins TRBV6-1 and TRBJ2-7, with D hard to call. The CDR3 totals 15 residues. Looked up from germline, CDR1 is MNHNS and CDR2 is SASEGT. V was clipped by 4 bases and J by 0 bases, with 13 bases between them. The CDR3 DNA reads as TGTGCCAGCAGTGGCCGGATCACCCTCTCCTACGAGCAGTACTTC. This gives the protein CASSGRITLSYEQYF.

Worth noting for this clone: The same CDR3 is also encoded by other DNA sequences in this sample. J is TRBJ2-7 and V is TRBV19; D unresolved. Trimming pared 0 bases from V and 4 bases from J, leaving 7 bases between. Germline assignment: CDR1 LNHDA and CDR2 SQIVND (reference sequence). The CDR3 has 13 amino acids. The CDR3 region has the DNA TGTGCCAGTAGTATAGATGGCACATACGAGCAGTACTTC. It codes for CASSIDGTYEQYF.

This chain connects TRBV7-9 to TRBJ1-1, with a tentative D call TRBD1 (6 bases). Germline CDR1 and CDR2: SEHNR and FQNEAQ (reference sequence). The V end was cut by 5 bases, the J end by 0 bases, with 16 bases between. This CDR3 has 16 amino acids. This CDR3 reads CASSHPPGQMNTEAFF. For the CDR3, the DNA is TGTGCCAGCAGCCACCCTCCGGGACAAATGAACACTGAAGCTTTCTTT. The variable domain in full, completed from reference TRBV7-9 and TRBJ1-1, reads DTGVSQNPRHKITKRGQNVTFRCDPISEHNRLYWYRQTLGQGPEFLTYFQNEAQLEKSRLLSDRFSAERPKGSFSTLEIQRTEQGDSAMYLCASSHPPGQMNTEAFFGQGTRLTVV.

This rearrangement joins TRBV28 to TRBJ1-1, with D perhaps TRBD1 (5 bases). Trimming cost V 3 bases and J 0 bases, with 8 bases left between them. This CDR3 contains 14 residues. Germline V gene sequence: CDR1 MDHEN, CDR2 SYDVKM. The CDR3 spells CASSFGTMNTEAFF. Here the CDR3 DNA reads TGTGCCAGCAGTTTCGGGACGATGAACACTGAAGCTTTCTTT. Combining the CDR3 with reference TRBV28 and TRBJ1-1 gives the whole variable domain DVKVTQSSRYLVKRTGEKVFLECVQDMDHENMFWYRQDPGLGLRLIYFSYDVKMKEKGDIPEGYSVSREKKERFSLILESASTNQTSMYLCASSFGTMNTEAFFGQGTRLTVV.

The chain recombines TRBV2 with TRBJ2-3; 9 positions agree with TRBD2. The J segment lost 4 bases and the V segment lost 6 bases, leaving 2 bases of the junction unmatched. Germline V gives CDR1 SNHLY, CDR2 FYNNEI. This CDR3 comprises 13 residues. CDR3 nucleotides: TGTGCCAGCAGCCAGCGGGAGGCAGATACGCAGTATTTT. Translation gives CASSQREADTQYF.

The chain uses TRBV6-1 and TRBJ1-1; D unresolved. Germline CDR1 is MNHNS and CDR2 is SASEGT. Trimming stripped 1 base from V and 4 bases from J, with 7 bases between. The CDR3 consists of 13 residues. CDR3 nucleotide sequence: TGTGCCAGCAGTGAAGACTGGGGCACTGAAGCTTTCTTT. Its protein is CASSEDWGTEAFF.

V gene TRBV7-9 combines with J gene TRBJ2-7; 7 bases line up with TRBD1. The germline gives CDR1 SEHNR, CDR2 FQNEAQ (reference sequence). The CDR3 runs to 16 residues. V lost 4 bases and J lost 2; bases outside the gene matches: 11. CDR3 protein: CASSSSPGQLAYEQYF. For the CDR3, the DNA is TGTGCCAGCAGCTCAAGTCCGGGACAGCTAGCCTACGAGCAGTACTTC. Supplemented by reference TRBV7-9 and TRBJ2-7, the full variable domain reads DTGVSQNPRHKITKRGQNVTFRCDPISEHNRLYWYRQTLGQGPEFLTYFQNEAQLEKSRLLSDRFSAERPKGSFSTLEIQRTEQGDSAMYLCASSSSPGQLAYEQYFGPGTRLTVT.

The chain carries TRBV29-1 and TRBJ1-5, with a weak D call TRBD1 (5 bases). The CDR3 contains 13 residues. Trimming stripped 6 bases from V and 3 bases from J, with 12 bases between. Germline V lookup: CDR1 SQVTM, CDR2 ANQGSEA. CDR3: CSVGGTANQPQHF. As DNA, the CDR3 is TGCAGCGTGGGCGGGACGGCCAATCAGCCCCAGCATTTT.

CDR3 in amino acids: CSARGPLRDYNEQFF. The CDR3 DNA reads TGCAGCGCCAGAGGGCCCCTTCGAGACTACAATGAGCAGTTCTTC. The genes are TRBV29-1 and TRBJ2-1, with D possibly TRBD2 on 5 matching bases. V was pared by 7 bases and J by 3 bases, with 19 bases between. The germline V gene encodes CDR1 SQVTM and CDR2 ANQGSEA. CDR3 length: 15 residues.

This rearrangement joins TRBV19 to TRBJ1-5, with a tentative D call TRBD1 (5 bases). This CDR3 is 16 amino acids long. The V and J ends lost 6 bases and 4 bases respectively, with 19 bases between them. The V gene's germline CDR1 is LNHDA and CDR2 SQIVND (reference sequence). DNA for the CDR3: TGTGCCAGTAGCGACCCTTGGACGGGACTAAATCAGCCCCAGCATTTT. Residues: CASSDPWTGLNQPQHF.

The rearrangement joins TRBV4-1 to TRBJ2-4; unclear D gene. Germline V gene data show CDR1 as MGHRA and CDR2 as YSYEKL. V lost 0 bases and J lost 4, with 16 bases in between. The CDR3 extends over 17 amino acids. The chain's CDR3 is CASSQDNSGRWKNIQYF. Written as DNA, the CDR3 is TGCGCCAGCAGCCAAGATAATTCAGGACGGTGGAAAAACATTCAGTACTTC.

The genes are TRBV9 and TRBJ2-2; 9 bases agree with TRBD1. The J segment lost 4 bases and the V segment lost 4 bases, leaving 11 bases of the junction unmatched. The CDR3 runs to 17 residues. CDR1 and CDR2 (germline): SGDLS, YYNGEE. CDR3 nucleotides: TGTGCCAGCAGCTCACGGGGACAGGGCAAACCCACCGGGGAGCTGTTTTTT. Encoded protein: CASSSRGQGKPTGELFF.

This chain links TRBV11-2 with TRBJ2-7, with 8 nucleotides matching TRBD2. The trim removed 7 bases at V and 3 bases at J, leaving 8 bases unmatched. The CDR3 contains 14 residues. Germline lookup yields CDR1 SGHAT and CDR2 FQNNGV. CDR3 sequence reads: CASTLAGRYYEQYF. DNA for the CDR3: TGTGCCAGCACCCTAGCGGGCCGCTACTACGAGCAGTACTTC. Drawing the rest from reference TRBV11-2 and TRBJ2-7, the complete variable domain is EAGVAQSPRYKIIEKRQSVAFWCNPISGHATLYWYQQILGQGPKLLIQFQNNGVVDDSQLPKDRFSAERLKGVDSTLKIQPAKLEDSAVYLCASTLAGRYYEQYFGPGTRLTVT.

The chain carries TRBV4-1 and TRBJ2-1, with 8 bases fitting TRBD2. The CDR3 extends over 19 amino acids. With V trimmed by 1 base and J by 5 bases, 16 bases remained unmatched. The germline gives CDR1 MGHRA, CDR2 YSYEKL. The CDR3 is CASSQVLVSGGGLNNEQFF. CDR3 DNA sequence: TGCGCCAGCAGCCAAGTTTTAGTATCTGGCGGGGGGCTAAACAATGAGCAGTTCTTC.

The CDR3 sequence is CASGYRGNTGELFF. DNA for the CDR3: TGTGCCAGCGGCTACAGGGGGAACACCGGGGAGCTGTTTTTT. The V call is TRBV6-5, the J call TRBJ2-2; 7 bases are shared with TRBD1. Unmatched junction bases numbered 4, after V lost 8 bases and J lost 1 base. The germline V gene encodes CDR1 MNHEY and CDR2 SVGAGI. This CDR3 has 14 amino acids.

The rearrangement links TRBV15 to TRBJ2-1, with 7 bases aligning to TRBD1. J gave up 2 bases and V 1 base, and 5 bases lay outside the gene matches. The CDR3 has 16 amino acids. CDR1 is LNHNV and CDR2 is YYDKDF in the germline V gene (reference sequence). The CDR3 loop reads CATSRVPGTAYNEQFF. DNA for the CDR3: TGTGCCACCAGCAGAGTGCCCGGGACAGCCTACAATGAGCAGTTCTTC.

The chain links TRBV11-2 to TRBJ1-1; 8 bases are a match to TRBD1. This CDR3 has 17 amino acids. Per germline, CDR1 SGHAT and CDR2 FQNNGV. Germline trimming cut 5 bases from V and 0 bases from J; bases unmatched to any gene: 11. CDR3 nucleotides: TGTGCCAGCAGCACTCCGGGGACAGGCCTCTTGAACACTGAAGCTTTCTTT. Translated: CASSTPGTGLLNTEAFF.

This clone was counted once. The chain links TRBV30 to TRBJ2-5, with D perhaps assigned TRBD1 or TRBD2 (5 bases each). The J call is uncertain, as TRBJ2-7 better fits the DNA end. Looked up from germline, CDR1 is GTSNPN and CDR2 is SVGIG (reference sequence). This CDR3 has 16 amino acids. Here the CDR3 reads CACGVASLSRGHEQYF. The DNA of the CDR3 is TGTGCCTGTGGGGTAGCGTCCCTCTCAAGGGGCCACGAGCAGTACTTC.

The chain links TRBV27 to TRBJ1-5; D is perhaps TRBD1 (5 bases). The V gene lost 1 base and the J gene lost 6 bases, with 7 bases spanning the gap. Per the germline V gene, CDR1 is MNHEY and CDR2 is SMNVEV (reference sequence). The CDR3 runs 13 residues. CDR3 DNA sequence: TGTGCCAGCAGTTTATACGGGGCTCAGCCCCAGCATTTT. Its translation: CASSLYGAQPQHF.

J is TRBJ2-7 and V is TRBV15, with 9 bases lining up with TRBD2. V shed 8 bases, J shed 6 bases, and the junction held 8 bases outside the gene matches. In germline, CDR1 is LNHNV, CDR2 YYDKDF (reference sequence). This CDR3 has 13 residues. The CDR3 loop is CATATSGSSEQYF. CDR3 in DNA: TGTGCCACCGCGACTAGCGGCAGTTCCGAGCAGTACTTC.

The chain has TRBV27 and TRBJ2-2; 7 bases are shared with TRBD2. The CDR3 consists of 13 residues. Germline V gene sequence: CDR1 MNHEY, CDR2 SMNVEV (reference sequence). With V trimmed by 2 bases and J by 14 bases, 8 bases remained unmatched. The CDR3 protein is CASSLNGGDGLFF. CDR3 sequence (DNA): TGTGCCAGCAGTTTAAATGGGGGGGACGGCCTGTTTTTT.

The chain has TRBV2 and TRBJ2-7; 7 bases line up with TRBD2. The germline V gene encodes CDR1 SNHLY and CDR2 FYNNEI. The CDR3 sequence is 16 residues long. Trimming took 1 base from V and 3 from J; bases not matched to a gene: 9. The CDR3 DNA is TGTGCCAGCAGTGAAGATCGAGCGGGAACATTCTACGAGCAGTACTTC. This sequence encodes CASSEDRAGTFYEQYF.

With respect to this clone: The same CDR3 also results from other DNA sequences found in this sample. This CDR3 is CASSVGGGASSYEQYF. The CDR3, as DNA: TGTGCCAGCAGCGTAGGAGGGGGTGCTAGCTCCTACGAGCAGTACTTC. This rearrangement joins TRBV9 to TRBJ2-7; D is perhaps TRBD1 (6 bases). CDR3 length: 16 residues. Germline CDR1 and CDR2: SGDLS and YYNGEE. V was cut by 0 bases and J by 0 bases, with 13 bases left in between.

The V gene is TRBV6-5, the J gene TRBJ2-1, with 7 bases that match TRBD2. CDR1 is MNHEY and CDR2 is SVGAGI in the germline V gene. The CDR3 consists of 15 residues. V gave up 1 base and J gave up 6 bases; unmatched junction bases: 6. The CDR3 region has the DNA TGTGCCAGCAGTTACTACGGGAGGAAGGGCAATGAGCAGTTCTTC. This encodes CASSYYGRKGNEQFF.

The J gene is TRBJ1-4, the V gene TRBV4-1; 7 nucleotides line up with TRBD1. The ends lost 4 bases at V and 3 bases at J; junction bases unmatched: 8. Germline CDR1 is MGHRA and CDR2 is YSYEKL. CDR3 length: 16 amino acids. The CDR3 here is CASSLMYRGPNEKLFF. CDR3 DNA sequence: TGCGCCAGCAGCCTTATGTACAGGGGACCTAATGAAAAACTGTTTTTT.

The chain is built from TRBV29-1 and TRBJ2-5; 10 nucleotides align to TRBD2. With V trimmed by 2 bases and J by 5 bases, 5 bases remained unmatched. CDR3 length: 14 residues. Per germline, CDR1 SQVTM and CDR2 ANQGSEA. CDR3 protein: CSVEKSGRGETQYF. In DNA, the CDR3 is TGCAGCGTTGAAAAGAGCGGGAGGGGGGAGACCCAGTACTTC.

The rearrangement links TRBV7-9 to TRBJ2-1, with TRBD2 identical over 9 bases. V shed 5 bases and J 8 bases; nucleotides not matched to a gene: 10. From germline, CDR1 is SEHNR and CDR2 FQNEAQ (reference sequence). The CDR3 consists of 15 residues. CDR3 region: CASSPTSGYWDEQFF. In nucleotides, the CDR3 is TGTGCCAGCAGCCCGACTAGCGGTTATTGGGATGAGCAGTTCTTC.

The rearrangement links TRBV7-9 to TRBJ2-1; 11 nucleotides line up with TRBD2. Trimming took 4 bases from V and 5 from J; bases not matched to a gene: 10. The CDR3 is 17 amino acids. Germline values: CDR1 SEHNR, CDR2 FQNEAQ (reference sequence). CDR3 DNA: TGTGCCAGCAGCTCCCCTGCTAGCGGGAGGCCCAACAATGAGCAGTTCTTC. Translation gives CASSSPASGRPNNEQFF.

V usage is TRBV11-3 and J usage is TRBJ2-2; the D gene is possibly TRBD2 (5 bases). This CDR3 has 14 residues. Germline V gene data show CDR1 as SGHNT and CDR2 as YENEEA. The V and J ends lost 6 bases and 6 bases respectively, with 14 bases between them. The CDR3 loop reads CASSHRLFPGELFF. DNA of the CDR3: TGTGCCAGCAGTCACCGACTATTCCCCGGGGAGCTGTTTTTT.

The chain recombines TRBV15 with TRBJ1-5; 7 nucleotides match TRBD1. From germline, CDR1 is LNHNV and CDR2 YYDKDF (reference sequence). With V trimmed by 0 bases and J by 0 bases, 14 bases remained unmatched. The CDR3 totals 20 residues. CDR3 DNA: TGTGCCACCAGCAGAGATTTCTGGACAGGAGTACCGGATAGCAATCAGCCCCAGCATTTT. This sequence encodes CATSRDFWTGVPDSNQPQHF.